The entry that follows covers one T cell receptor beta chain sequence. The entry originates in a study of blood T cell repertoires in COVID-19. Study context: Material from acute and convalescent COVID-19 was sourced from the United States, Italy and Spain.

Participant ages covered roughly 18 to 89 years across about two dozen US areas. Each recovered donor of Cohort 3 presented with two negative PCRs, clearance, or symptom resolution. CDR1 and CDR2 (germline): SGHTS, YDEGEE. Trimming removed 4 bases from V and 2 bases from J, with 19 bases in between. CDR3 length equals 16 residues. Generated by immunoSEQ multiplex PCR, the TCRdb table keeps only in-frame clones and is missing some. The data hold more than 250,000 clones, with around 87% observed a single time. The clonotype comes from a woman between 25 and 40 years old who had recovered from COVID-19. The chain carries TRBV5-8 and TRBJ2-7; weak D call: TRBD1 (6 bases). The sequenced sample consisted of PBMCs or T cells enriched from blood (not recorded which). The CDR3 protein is CASSLNSGTRTYEQYF. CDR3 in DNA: TGTGCCAGCAGCCTAAATTCCGGGACACGAACCTACGAGCAGTACTTC.